This T cell receptor (beta chain) was documented in a study of T cell responses to AZD1222 COVID-19 vaccine. Findings and limits, study-wide: Donor demographics were predominantly white British with a female majority; clonal diversity may be underestimated. Increases in Spike-specific TCR breadth and depth were seen after two AZD1222 doses. Without day 14 samples, only post-peak T cell repertoires were studied. Across spike, vaccine-associated CD4 TCRs were found, dominant at 160-218 and 743-854.

This clone was observed once. Its antigen is as yet unknown. V lost 4 bases, J lost 0 bases, and 6 bases stayed unmatched. The CDR3 sequence is 16 residues long. CDR1 is KGHSH, CDR2 LQKENI, per germline. This table comes from immunoSEQ multiplex PCR, and its TCRdb copy is limited to in-frame clones, with some not included. The table has 100,000 to 140,000 clones, 87% seen once. This sequence was found in an adult in good health. Sequences were derived from peripheral blood, sampled on day 0 of AZD1222 vaccination. V is TRBV18 and J is TRBJ1-3; 7 bases fit TRBD1. The CDR3 here is CASSQPGQNSGNTIYF. The CDR3, as DNA: TGTGCCAGCTCACAACCGGGACAGAACTCTGGAAACACCATATATTTT.